The 12 T cell receptor beta chains reported below all come from one sample, sequenced in a study of blood T cell repertoires in COVID-19. Profiling relied on immunoSEQ multiplex PCR, and the TCRdb table lists in-frame clones only, not all of them. This sample has 110,000 or so clones, with about 90% found just once. Sequenced material: peripheral blood. Source of these receptors: a human donor in a cohort sampled during active COVID-19.

V usage is TRBV6-2 or TRBV6-3 and J usage is TRBJ2-3; TRBD1 is a possible D gene (5 bases). The germline V gene has CDR1 MNHEY and CDR2 SVGEGT. The length of the CDR3 is 15 residues. The V gene lost 3 bases and the J gene lost 4 bases, with 14 bases spanning the gap. CDR3 in DNA: TGTGCCAGCAGTTATTTGGCAGGGTCGGCAGATACGCAGTATTTT. Translated, it gives CASSYLAGSADTQYF.

This clone was detected only a few times. The J gene is TRBJ1-6, the V gene TRBV27; D ambiguous. Trimming cost V 3 bases and J 11 bases, with 17 bases left between them. Germline CDR1 MNHEY, CDR2 SMNVEV (reference sequence). This CDR3 is built from 15 residues. This CDR3 reads CASSLAAFPEAPLHF. CDR3 coding DNA: TGTGCCAGCAGTTTGGCAGCCTTCCCGGAGGCACCCCTCCACTTT.

The V call is TRBV3-1 (or the pseudogene TRBV3-2), the J call TRBJ1-3; the D gene is possibly TRBD1 (5 bases). This CDR3 comprises 14 residues. V lost 5 bases to trimming and J lost 4 bases, with 12 bases between them. Germline CDR1 and CDR2: LGHDT and YNNKEL (reference sequence). CDR3 protein: CASSGTGDGNTIYF. The CDR3 bases are TGTGCCAGCAGCGGTACAGGAGACGGAAACACCATATATTTT.

This clone was counted once. The chain recombines TRBV5-4 with TRBJ1-1; 8 bases line up with TRBD1. The V gene end was trimmed by 0 bases and the J gene end by 10 bases; junction bases not matched to a gene: 8. Germline V gives CDR1 SGHNT, CDR2 YYREEE (reference sequence). This CDR3 contains 14 residues. The CDR3 region is CASSLAGTGVRAFF. CDR3 bases: TGTGCCAGCAGCTTGGCCGGGACAGGCGTCAGAGCTTTCTTT.

The chain joins TRBV6-6 to TRBJ2-2; the D is unclear. V shed 6 bases and J shed 1 base, with 6 bases lying between them. The germline gives CDR1 MNHNY, CDR2 SVGAGI (reference sequence). The CDR3 is 13 residues long. Written as DNA, the CDR3 is TGTGCCAGCAGGGCAGGGAACACCGGGGAGCTGTTTTTT. This gives the protein CASRAGNTGELFF.

This chain joins TRBV5-6 and TRBJ2-5; D remains unclear. Germline V lookup: CDR1 SGHDT, CDR2 YYEEEE. Trimming took 0 bases from V and 2 from J, leaving 8 bases between them. The CDR3 length is 14 residues. CDR3 nucleotide sequence: TGTGCCAGCAGCTTGGGGCACCCACAAGAGACCCAGTACTTC. Its translation: CASSLGHPQETQYF. Full variable domain (rest looked up from reference TRBV5-6 and TRBJ2-5): DAGVTQSPTHLIKTRGQQVTLRCSPKSGHDTVSWYQQALGQGPQFIFQYYEEEERQRGNFPDRFSGHQFPNYSSELNVNALLLGDSALYLCASSLGHPQETQYFGPGTRLLVL.

This chain connects TRBV6-5 to TRBJ2-7, with 7 bases fitting TRBD1. CDR3 size: 14 residues. J was trimmed by 5 bases and V by 7 bases; bases with no gene match: 11. The germline gives CDR1 MNHEY, CDR2 SVGAGI. CDR3 region: CASILTGRFDEQYF. For the CDR3, the DNA is TGTGCCAGCATCCTGACAGGGCGTTTCGACGAGCAGTACTTC.

Points on this clone: Other DNA sequences in the sample encode the same CDR3. V and J are TRBV6-5 and TRBJ1-2; D is possibly TRBD1 (5 bases). The V end was cut by 2 bases, the J end by 2 bases, with 12 bases between. Germline V gene sequence: CDR1 MNHEY, CDR2 SVGAGI. The CDR3 has 15 residues. CDR3 bases: TGTGCCAGCAGTTACGGTTCCGGGGGGAACTATGGCTACACCTTC. Its protein is CASSYGSGGNYGYTF.

The chain is built from TRBV7-2 and TRBJ1-1; D is possibly TRBD1 (5 bases). Trimming left V 1 base short and J 0 bases short, with 9 bases between. Germline-derived CDR1 and CDR2 are SGHTA and FQGNSA. The CDR3 runs to 15 residues. CDR3 DNA: TGTGCCAGCAGCTTAGAGACAGCCATGAACACTGAAGCTTTCTTT. As protein: CASSLETAMNTEAFF.

The chain carries TRBV2 and TRBJ1-1; 10 nucleotides line up with TRBD1. The CDR3 extends over 12 amino acids. The V gene's germline CDR1 is SNHLY and CDR2 FYNNEI. Unmatched junction bases numbered 0, after V lost 4 bases and J lost 7 bases. The CDR3 protein is CASSGTGGEAFF. In DNA form, the CDR3 reads TGTGCCAGCAGTGGGACAGGGGGTGAAGCTTTCTTT.

V gene TRBV6-5 combines with J gene TRBJ2-5, with D maybe TRBD2 (6 bases). The CDR3 sequence is 15 residues long. V lost 6 bases and J lost 6, with 20 bases in between. In germline, CDR1 is MNHEY, CDR2 SVGAGI. The CDR3 nucleotides read TGTGCCAGCAGCCTCACCCGGGACTCCCCACAGACCCAGTACTTC. This codes for CASSLTRDSPQTQYF.

This chain connects TRBV7-9 to TRBJ2-2; D is perhaps TRBD1 (5 bases). The germline CDR1 and CDR2 sequences are SEHNR and FQNEAQ (reference sequence). Trimming took 5 bases from V and 4 from J, leaving 8 bases between them. This CDR3 region has 13 residues. Here the CDR3 reads CASSPQGTGELFF. CDR3 in DNA: TGTGCCAGCAGCCCCCAGGGCACCGGGGAGCTGTTTTTT.